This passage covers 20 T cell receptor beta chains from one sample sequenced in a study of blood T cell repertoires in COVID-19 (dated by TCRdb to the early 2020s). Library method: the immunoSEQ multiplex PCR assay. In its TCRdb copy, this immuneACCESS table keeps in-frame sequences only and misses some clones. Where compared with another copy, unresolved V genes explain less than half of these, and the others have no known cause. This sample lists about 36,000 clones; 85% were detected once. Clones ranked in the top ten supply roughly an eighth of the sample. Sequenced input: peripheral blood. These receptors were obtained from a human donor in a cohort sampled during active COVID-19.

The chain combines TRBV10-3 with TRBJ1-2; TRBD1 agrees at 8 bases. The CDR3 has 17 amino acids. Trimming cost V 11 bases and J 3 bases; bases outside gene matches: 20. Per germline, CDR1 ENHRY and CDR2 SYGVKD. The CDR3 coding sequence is TGTGCCGCCCTGTCCTTACGGACAGGGAGGTGGGACTATGGCTACACCTTC. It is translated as CAALSLRTGRWDYGYTF.

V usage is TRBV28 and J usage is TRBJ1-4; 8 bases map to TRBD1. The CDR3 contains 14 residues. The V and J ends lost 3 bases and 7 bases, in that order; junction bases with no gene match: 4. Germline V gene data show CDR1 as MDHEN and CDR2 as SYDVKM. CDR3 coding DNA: TGTGCCAGCAGTTTCAGGGGGCCCCGTGAAAAACTGTTTTTT. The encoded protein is CASSFRGPREKLFF.

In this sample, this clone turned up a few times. The CDR3 protein is CASSELWTGKLEQYF. The CDR3 DNA reads TGTGCCAGCAGCGAGTTGTGGACAGGGAAACTCGAGCAGTACTTC. The V gene is TRBV7-8, the J gene TRBJ2-7, with 8 bases lining up with TRBD1. Germline CDR1 is SGHVS and CDR2 is FQNEAQ. This CDR3 has 15 residues. V lost 5 bases and J lost 6; bases outside the gene matches: 12.

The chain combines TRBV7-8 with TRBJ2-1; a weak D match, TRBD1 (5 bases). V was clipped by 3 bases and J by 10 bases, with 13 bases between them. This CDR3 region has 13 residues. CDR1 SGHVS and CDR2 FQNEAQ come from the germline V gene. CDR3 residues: CASSLGQYSEQFF. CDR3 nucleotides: TGTGCCAGCAGCTTGGGGCAGTACTCCGAGCAGTTCTTC.

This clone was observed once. The CDR3 is CASSLGGGQGSGNTEAFF. CDR3 nucleotide sequence: TGTGCCAGCAGCTTAGGAGGTGGACAGGGGTCGGGGAACACTGAAGCTTTCTTT. The chain carries TRBV7-9 and TRBJ1-1; TRBD1 agrees at 9 bases. The length of the CDR3 is 18 residues. Germline V gene lookup returns CDR1 SEHNR and CDR2 FQNEAQ (reference sequence). With V trimmed by 1 base and J by 1 base, 10 bases remained unmatched.

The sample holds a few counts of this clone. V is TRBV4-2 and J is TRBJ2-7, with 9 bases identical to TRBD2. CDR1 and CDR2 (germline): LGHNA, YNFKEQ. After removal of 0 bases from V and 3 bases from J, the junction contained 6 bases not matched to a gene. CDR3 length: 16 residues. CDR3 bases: TGTGCCAGCAGCCAAGATCCCTTAGCGGGGGACTACGAGCAGTACTTC. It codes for CASSQDPLAGDYEQYF.

CDR3 DNA sequence: TGTGCCAGCAGCTTACGCTGGGAGGGTCAGCCCCAGCATTTT. This codes for CASSLRWEGQPQHF. The chain combines TRBV7-2 with TRBJ1-5, with D unclear. V was trimmed by 2 bases and J by 6 bases, leaving 11 bases between them. CDR1 is SGHTA and CDR2 is FQGNSA in the germline V gene. This CDR3 contains 14 residues.

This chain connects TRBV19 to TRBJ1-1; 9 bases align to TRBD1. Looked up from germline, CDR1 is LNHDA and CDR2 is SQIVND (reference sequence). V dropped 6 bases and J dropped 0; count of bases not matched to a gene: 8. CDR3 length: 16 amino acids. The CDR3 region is CASRTGTGFLNTEAFF. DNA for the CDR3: TGTGCCAGTAGAACCGGGACAGGGTTTCTGAACACTGAAGCTTTCTTT. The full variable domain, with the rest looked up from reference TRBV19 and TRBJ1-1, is DGGITQSPKYLFRKEGQNVTLSCEQNLNHDAMYWYRQDPGQGLRLIYYSQIVNDFQKGDIAEGYSVSREKKESFPLTVTSAQKNPTAFYLCASRTGTGFLNTEAFFGQGTRLTVV.

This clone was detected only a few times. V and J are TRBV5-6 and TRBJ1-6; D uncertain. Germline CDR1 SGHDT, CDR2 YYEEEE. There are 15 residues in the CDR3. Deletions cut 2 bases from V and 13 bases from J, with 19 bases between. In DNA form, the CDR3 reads TGTGCCAGCAGCTTTCTCTCCGCCACGACAACTCCCCTCCACTTT. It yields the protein CASSFLSATTTPLHF.

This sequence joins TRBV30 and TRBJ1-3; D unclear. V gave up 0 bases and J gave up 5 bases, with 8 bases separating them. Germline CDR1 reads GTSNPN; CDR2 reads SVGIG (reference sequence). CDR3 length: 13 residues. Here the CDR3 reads CAWSVPGRNTIYF. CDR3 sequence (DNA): TGTGCCTGGAGTGTACCCGGGAGAAACACCATATATTTT. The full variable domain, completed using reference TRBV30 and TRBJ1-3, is SQTIHQWPATLVQPVGSPLSLECTVEGTSNPNLYWYRQAAGRGLQLLFYSVGIGQISSEVPQNLSASRPQDRQFILSSKKLLLSDSGFYLCAWSVPGRNTIYFGEGSWLTVV.

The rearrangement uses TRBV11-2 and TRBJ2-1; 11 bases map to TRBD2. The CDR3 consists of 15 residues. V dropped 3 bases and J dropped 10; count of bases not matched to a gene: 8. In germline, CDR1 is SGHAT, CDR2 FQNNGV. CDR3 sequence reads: CASSFLAGGPTEQFF. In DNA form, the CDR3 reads TGTGCCAGCAGCTTTCTAGCGGGGGGCCCCACGGAGCAGTTCTTC.

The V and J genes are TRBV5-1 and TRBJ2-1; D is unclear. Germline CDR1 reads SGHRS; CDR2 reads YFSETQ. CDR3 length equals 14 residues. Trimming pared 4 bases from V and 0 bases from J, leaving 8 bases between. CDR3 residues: CASSPYSSYNEQFF. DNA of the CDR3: TGCGCCAGCAGCCCGTACAGCTCCTACAATGAGCAGTTCTTC.

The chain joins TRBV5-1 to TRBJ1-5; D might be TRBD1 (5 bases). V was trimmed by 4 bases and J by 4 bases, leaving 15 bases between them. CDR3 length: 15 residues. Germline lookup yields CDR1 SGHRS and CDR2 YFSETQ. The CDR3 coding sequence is TGCGCCAGCAGCACGGGAGGGGACCGAAATCAGCCCCAGCATTTT. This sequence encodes CASSTGGDRNQPQHF.

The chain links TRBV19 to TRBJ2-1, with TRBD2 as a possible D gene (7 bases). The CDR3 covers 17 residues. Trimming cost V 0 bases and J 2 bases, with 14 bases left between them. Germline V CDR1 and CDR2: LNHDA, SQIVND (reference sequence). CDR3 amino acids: CASSIDTAGATYNEQFF. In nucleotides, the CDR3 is TGTGCCAGTAGTATAGATACGGCGGGGGCCACCTACAATGAGCAGTTCTTC. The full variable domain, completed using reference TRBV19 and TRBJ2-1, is DGGITQSPKYLFRKEGQNVTLSCEQNLNHDAMYWYRQDPGQGLRLIYYSQIVNDFQKGDIAEGYSVSREKKESFPLTVTSAQKNPTAFYLCASSIDTAGATYNEQFFGPGTRLTVL.

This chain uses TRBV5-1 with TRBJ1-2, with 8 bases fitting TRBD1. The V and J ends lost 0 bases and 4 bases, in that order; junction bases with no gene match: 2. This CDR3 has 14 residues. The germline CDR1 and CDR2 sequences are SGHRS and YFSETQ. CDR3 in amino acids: CASSLGDRPYGYTF. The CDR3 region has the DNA TGCGCCAGCAGCTTGGGGGACAGGCCCTATGGCTACACCTTC.

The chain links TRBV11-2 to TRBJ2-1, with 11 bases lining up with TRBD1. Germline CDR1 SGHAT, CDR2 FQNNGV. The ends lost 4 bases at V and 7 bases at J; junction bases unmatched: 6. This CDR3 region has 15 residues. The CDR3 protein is CASSSGGTGGNEQFF. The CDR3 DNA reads TGTGCCAGCAGCTCCGGCGGGACAGGGGGGAATGAGCAGTTCTTC.

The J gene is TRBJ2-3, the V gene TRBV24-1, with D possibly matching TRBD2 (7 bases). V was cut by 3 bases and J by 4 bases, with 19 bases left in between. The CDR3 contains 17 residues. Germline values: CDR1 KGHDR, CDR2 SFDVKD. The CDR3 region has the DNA TGTGCCACCAGTGATCCAAAGGGGGGGGGCCGCGCAGATACGCAGTATTTT. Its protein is CATSDPKGGGRADTQYF.

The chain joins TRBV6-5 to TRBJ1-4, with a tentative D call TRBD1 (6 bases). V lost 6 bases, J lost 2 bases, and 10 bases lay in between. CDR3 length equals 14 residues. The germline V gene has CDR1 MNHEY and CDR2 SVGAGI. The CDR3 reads CASRRGWTNEKLFF. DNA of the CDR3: TGTGCCAGCAGGAGGGGGTGGACTAATGAAAAACTGTTTTTT.

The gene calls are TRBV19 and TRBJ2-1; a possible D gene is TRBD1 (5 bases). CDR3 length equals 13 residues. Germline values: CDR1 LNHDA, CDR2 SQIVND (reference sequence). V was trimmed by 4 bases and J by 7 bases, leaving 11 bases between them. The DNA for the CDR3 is TGTGCCAGTAGTAAGATGGACAAGAATGAGCAGTTCTTC. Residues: CASSKMDKNEQFF.

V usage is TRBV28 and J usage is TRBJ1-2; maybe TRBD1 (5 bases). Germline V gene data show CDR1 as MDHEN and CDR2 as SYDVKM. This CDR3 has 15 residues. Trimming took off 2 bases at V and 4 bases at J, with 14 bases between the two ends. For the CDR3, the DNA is TGTGCCAGCAGTTTACAAACGGGGGGGTTCTATGGCTACACCTTC. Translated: CASSLQTGGFYGYTF.